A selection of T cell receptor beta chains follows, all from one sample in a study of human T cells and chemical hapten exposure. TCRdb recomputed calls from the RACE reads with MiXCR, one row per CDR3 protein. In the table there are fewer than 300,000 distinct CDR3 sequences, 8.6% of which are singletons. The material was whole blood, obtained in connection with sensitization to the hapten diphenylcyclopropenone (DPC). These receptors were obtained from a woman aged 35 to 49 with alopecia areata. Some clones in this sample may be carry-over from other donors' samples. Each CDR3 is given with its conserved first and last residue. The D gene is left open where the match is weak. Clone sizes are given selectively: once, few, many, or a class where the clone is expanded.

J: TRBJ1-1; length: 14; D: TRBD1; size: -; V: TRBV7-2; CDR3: CASSPYRGDTEAFF; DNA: TGTGCCAGCAGCCCATACAGGGGTGACACTGAAGCTTTCTTT
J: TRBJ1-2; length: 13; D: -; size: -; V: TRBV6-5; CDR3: CASSYGPGVGYTF; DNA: TGTGCCAGCAGTTACGGGCCGGGTGTTGGCTACACCTTC
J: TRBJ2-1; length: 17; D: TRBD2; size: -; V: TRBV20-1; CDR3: CSAREAGAGVSYNEQFF; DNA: TGCAGTGCTAGAGAGGCGGGAGCGGGTGTTTCCTACAATGAGCAGTTCTTC
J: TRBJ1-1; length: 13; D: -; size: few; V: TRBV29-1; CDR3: CSISPEGGSEAFF; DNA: TGCAGCATCTCTCCCGAGGGGGGTTCAGAAGCTTTCTTT
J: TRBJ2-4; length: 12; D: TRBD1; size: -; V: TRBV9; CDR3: CASGGQGPIQYF; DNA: TGTGCCAGCGGGGGACAGGGTCCAATTCAGTACTTC
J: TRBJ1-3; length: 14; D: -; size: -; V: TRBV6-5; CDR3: CASGLFSSGNTIYF; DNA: TGTGCCAGCGGGTTATTCAGCTCTGGAAACACCATATATTTT
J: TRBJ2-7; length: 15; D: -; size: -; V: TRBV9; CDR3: CASSVDPDLAYEQYF; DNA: TGTGCCAGCAGCGTAGACCCCGACTTAGCCTACGAGCAGTACTTC
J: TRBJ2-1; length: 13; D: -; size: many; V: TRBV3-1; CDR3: CASSHSSYNEQFF; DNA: TGTGCCAGCAGCCACAGCTCCTACAATGAGCAGTTCTTC
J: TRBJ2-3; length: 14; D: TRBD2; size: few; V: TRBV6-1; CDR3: CASTSSGSSDTQYF; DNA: TGTGCCAGCACGTCGAGCGGGAGTTCAGATACGCAGTATTTT
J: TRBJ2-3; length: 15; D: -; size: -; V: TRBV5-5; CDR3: CASSLMGPMADTQYF; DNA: TGTGCCAGCAGCTTGATGGGACCGATGGCAGATACGCAGTATTTT
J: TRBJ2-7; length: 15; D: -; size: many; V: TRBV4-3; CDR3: CASSQDRFGAYEQYF; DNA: TGCGCCAGCAGCCAAGACAGGTTCGGGGCCTACGAGCAGTACTTC
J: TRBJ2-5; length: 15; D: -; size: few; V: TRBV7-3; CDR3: CASSLLGGEEETQYF; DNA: TGTGCCAGCAGCTTACTAGGAGGAGAGGAAGAGACCCAGTACTTC
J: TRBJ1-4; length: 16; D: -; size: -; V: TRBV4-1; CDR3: CASSRGTGRTNEKLFF; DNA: TGCGCCAGCAGCCGCGGAACGGGGAGAACTAATGAAAAACTGTTTTTT
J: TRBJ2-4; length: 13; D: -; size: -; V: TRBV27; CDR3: CASSPEQGNIQYF; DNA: TGTGCCAGCAGTCCTGAACAGGGAAACATTCAGTACTTC
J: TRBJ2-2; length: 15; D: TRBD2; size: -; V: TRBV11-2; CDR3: CASLWTSGNTGELFF; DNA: TGTGCCAGCCTCTGGACTAGCGGCAACACCGGGGAGCTGTTTTTT
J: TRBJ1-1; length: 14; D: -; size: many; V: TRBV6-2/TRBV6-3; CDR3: CASTQTSMNTEAFF; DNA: TGTGCCAGCACCCAGACAAGCATGAACACTGAAGCTTTCTTT
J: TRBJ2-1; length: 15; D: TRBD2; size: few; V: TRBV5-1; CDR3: CASSPPRTSGNEQFF; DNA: TGCGCCAGCAGCCCCCCCCGGACTAGCGGTAATGAGCAGTTCTTC
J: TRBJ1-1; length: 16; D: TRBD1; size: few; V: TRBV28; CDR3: CASSSPSGQRYTEAFF; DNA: TGTGCCAGCAGTTCCCCCTCGGGACAGAGATACACTGAAGCTTTCTTT
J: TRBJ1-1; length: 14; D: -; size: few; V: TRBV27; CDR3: CASSRGRGNTEAFF; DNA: TGTGCCAGCAGCCGTGGCAGGGGAAACACTGAAGCTTTCTTT
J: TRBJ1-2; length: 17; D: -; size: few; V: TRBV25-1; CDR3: CASSGPLRTPLYYGYTF; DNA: TGTGCCAGCAGTGGCCCACTCCGGACACCACTGTACTATGGCTACACCTTC
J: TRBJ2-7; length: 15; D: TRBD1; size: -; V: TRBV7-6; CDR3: CASSWGQDLSYEQYF; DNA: TGTGCCAGCAGTTGGGGACAGGACCTCTCCTACGAGCAGTACTTC
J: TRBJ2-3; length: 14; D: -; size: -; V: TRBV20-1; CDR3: CSARNPDSTDTQYF; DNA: TGCAGTGCTAGAAACCCCGACAGCACAGATACGCAGTATTTT
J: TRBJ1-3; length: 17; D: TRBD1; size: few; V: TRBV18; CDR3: CASSPPTGTGPGNTIYF; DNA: TGTGCCAGCTCACCACCTACCGGGACAGGGCCCGGAAACACCATATATTTT
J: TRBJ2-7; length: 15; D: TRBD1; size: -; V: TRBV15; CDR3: CATGRGQGNLYEQYF; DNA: TGTGCCACCGGCAGAGGACAGGGAAACCTCTACGAGCAGTACTTC
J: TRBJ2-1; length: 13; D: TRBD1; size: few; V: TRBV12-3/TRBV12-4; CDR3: CASSSRDRGGQFF; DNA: TGTGCCAGCAGTTCCCGGGACAGGGGAGGGCAGTTCTTC
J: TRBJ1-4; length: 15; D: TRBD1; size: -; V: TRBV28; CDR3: CASSSTGGFNEKLFF; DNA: TGTGCCAGCAGTTCCACAGGGGGCTTTAATGAAAAACTGTTTTTT
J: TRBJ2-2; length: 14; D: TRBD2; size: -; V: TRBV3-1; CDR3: CASSADGGSGELFF; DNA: TGTGCCAGCAGCGCGGACGGGGGGTCCGGGGAGCTGTTTTTT
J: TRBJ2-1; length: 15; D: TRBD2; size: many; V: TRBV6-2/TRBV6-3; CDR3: CASSHGAGGYNEQFF; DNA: TGTGCCAGCAGTCACGGGGCGGGAGGTTACAATGAGCAGTTCTTC
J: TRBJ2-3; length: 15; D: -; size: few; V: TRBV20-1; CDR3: CSASRLQPNTDTQYF; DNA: TGCAGTGCTAGTCGGCTCCAACCCAACACAGATACGCAGTATTTT
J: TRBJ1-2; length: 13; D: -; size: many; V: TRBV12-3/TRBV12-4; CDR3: CASSLRGASGYTF; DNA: TGTGCCAGCAGTTTGAGAGGGGCGTCGGGCTACACCTTC
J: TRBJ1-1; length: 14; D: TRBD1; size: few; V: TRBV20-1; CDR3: CSAQRQGTGTEAFF; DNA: TGCAGTGCTCAAAGACAGGGAACGGGCACTGAAGCTTTCTTT
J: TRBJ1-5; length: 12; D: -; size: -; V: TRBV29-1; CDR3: CSVRGSGQPQHF; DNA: TGCAGCGTCAGGGGCTCAGGCCAGCCCCAGCATTTT
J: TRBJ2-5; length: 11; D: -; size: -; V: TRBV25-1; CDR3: CASSEQETQYF; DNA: TGTGCCAGCAGTGAACAAGAGACCCAGTACTTC
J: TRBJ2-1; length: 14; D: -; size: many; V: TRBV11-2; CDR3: CASSSWGTYNEQFF; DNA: TGTGCCAGCAGCTCGTGGGGGACCTACAATGAGCAGTTCTTC
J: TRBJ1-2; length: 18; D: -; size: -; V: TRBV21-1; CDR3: CASRDEHLTGLTNYGYTF; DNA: TGTGCCAGCAGGGACGAACACCTAACAGGGCTTACTAACTATGGCTACACCTTC
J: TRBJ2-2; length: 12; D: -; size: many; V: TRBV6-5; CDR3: CASSYGAGELFF; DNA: TGTGCCAGCAGTTACGGGGCGGGGGAGCTGTTTTTT
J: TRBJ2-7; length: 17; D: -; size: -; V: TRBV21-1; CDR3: CASSKVVRTGIFYEQYF; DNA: TGTGCCAGCAGCAAAGTCGTACGGACAGGGATCTTCTACGAGCAGTACTTC
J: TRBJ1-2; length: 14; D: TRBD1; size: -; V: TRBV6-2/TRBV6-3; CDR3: CASRSQQGVNGYTF; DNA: TGTGCCAGCAGATCCCAACAGGGGGTTAATGGCTACACCTTC
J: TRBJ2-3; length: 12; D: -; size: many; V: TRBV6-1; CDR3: CASSSWTDTQYF; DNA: TGTGCCAGCAGTTCGTGGACAGATACGCAGTATTTT
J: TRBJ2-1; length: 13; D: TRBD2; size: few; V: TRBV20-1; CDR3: CSLTSGSYNEQFF; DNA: TGCAGTCTGACTAGCGGGAGCTACAATGAGCAGTTCTTC
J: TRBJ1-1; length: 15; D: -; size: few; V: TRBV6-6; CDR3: CASSWEAGVNTEAFF; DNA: TGTGCCAGCAGTTGGGAGGCGGGGGTGAACACTGAAGCTTTCTTT
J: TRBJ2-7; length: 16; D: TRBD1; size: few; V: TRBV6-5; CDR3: CASSYSVGQGYYEQYF; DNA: TGTGCCAGCAGTTACTCCGTGGGACAGGGGTACTACGAGCAGTACTTC
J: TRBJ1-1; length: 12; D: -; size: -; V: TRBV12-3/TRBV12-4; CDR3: CASSFPQGEAFF; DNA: TGTGCCAGCAGTTTCCCCCAGGGTGAAGCTTTCTTT